This T cell receptor beta chain appears in the sequencing data of a study of T cell repertoires in cytomegalovirus infection. This clonotype was seen many times. A single record per CDR3 protein comes from TCRdb applying MiXCR to the reads. This sample yields some 180,000 distinct CDR3 sequences, of which roughly 9.8% are seen a single time; approximately 4.6% belongs to the top ten. This CDR3 spans 15 amino acids. V was pared by 4 bases and J by 0 bases, with 3 bases of the junction left unmatched. CDR1 is MNHEY, CDR2 SVGAGI, per germline. This chain connects TRBV6-5 to TRBJ1-3; 7 nucleotides line up with TRBD1. Input material: PBMCs. This TCR was sampled from a human donor in good health (CMV status not recorded). Some clones in this sample may be carry-over from other donors' samples. The CDR3: CASSSDRNSGNTIYF. The CDR3, as DNA: TGTGCCAGCAGTTCGGACAGGAACTCTGGAAACACCATATATTTT.